The clone carrying this T cell receptor (beta chain) was seen more than once but under ten times. This entry is derived from a study of T-cell memory formation after mild COVID-19. The V segment lost 0 bases and the J segment 3 bases; nucleotides outside the gene matches: 8. This CDR3 comprises 17 residues. Germline V gives CDR1 LGHNA, CDR2 YSLEER. TCRdb reanalysed the 5' RACE reads using MiXCR and keeps one entry per CDR3 protein. The top ten hold roughly an eighth of the sample, which has hundreds of thousands of distinct CDR3 sequences, about a fifth seen once. The clonotype comes from an adult woman who had mild COVID-19 (a few samples of this study predate the infection). Cell type and time point are not known. Sequencing was performed on PBMCs or a T cell subset sorted from them (not recorded which). The V and J genes are TRBV4-3 and TRBJ2-1, with 7 bases lining up with TRBD2. CDR3 coding DNA: TGCGCCAGCAGCCAAGATTTCAGGGTAGCGGGCTACAATGAGCAGTTCTTC. Translated: CASSQDFRVAGYNEQFF.